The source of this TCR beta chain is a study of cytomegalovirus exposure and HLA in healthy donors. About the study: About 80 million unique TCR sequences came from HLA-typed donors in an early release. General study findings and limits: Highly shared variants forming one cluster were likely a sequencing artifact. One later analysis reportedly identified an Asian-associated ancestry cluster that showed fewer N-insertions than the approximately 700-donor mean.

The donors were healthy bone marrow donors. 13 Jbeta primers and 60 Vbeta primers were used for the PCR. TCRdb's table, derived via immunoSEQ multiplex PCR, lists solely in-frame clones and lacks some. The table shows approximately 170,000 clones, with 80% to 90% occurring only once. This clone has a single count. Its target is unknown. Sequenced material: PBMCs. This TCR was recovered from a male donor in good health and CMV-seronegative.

The CDR3, as DNA: TGTGCCAGCACCGCCGTCGGGGAGCAGTACTTC. Protein: CASTAVGEQYF. The rearrangement joins TRBV6-5 to TRBJ2-7; D call uncertain. V was trimmed by 7 bases and J by 7 bases, leaving 11 bases between them. This CDR3 is built from 11 residues. Germline V gives CDR1 MNHEY, CDR2 SVGAGI.